These 26 T cell receptor beta chains share one sample of origin, sequenced in a study of molecular identifiers for immune sequencing clone quantification. TCRdb independently ran MiXCR on the PCR reads; one entry per CDR3 protein. The sample has 600,000 to 650,000 distinct CDR3 sequences, 20% seen once; the top ten hold 0.75% to 0.95%. Sequencing input: naive CD8+ T cells from blood, with Jurkat cell RNA spiked in. Subset here: FACS-sorted CD8+CD4-CCR7+CD45RA+ naive T cells. The receptors stem from a human donor in good health. Some libraries in this study had Jurkat cell RNA spiked in.

This clonotype was seen repeatedly, ten times or more. This sequence joins TRBV6-2 or TRBV6-3 and TRBJ2-7, with a tentative D call TRBD2 (6 bases). Per germline, CDR1 MNHEY and CDR2 SVGEGT. The CDR3 loop spans 13 amino acids. Trimming stripped 2 bases from V and 3 bases from J, with 8 bases between. CDR3: CASSYRGNYEQYF. CDR3 coding DNA: TGTGCCAGCAGTTACCGGGGGAACTACGAGCAGTACTTC.

This clonotype has at least ten counts. This chain links TRBV28 with TRBJ2-7, with D perhaps matching TRBD2 (5 bases). Germline loops: CDR1 MDHEN, CDR2 SYDVKM. The CDR3 covers 15 residues. Trimming stripped 7 bases from V and 5 bases from J, with 21 bases between. CDR3 residues: CASTFGTGVQDEQYF. CDR3 nucleotides: TGTGCCAGCACGTTCGGTACCGGGGTTCAGGACGAGCAGTACTTC.

This clonotype has a handful of counts. V is TRBV27 and J is TRBJ2-7, with a tentative D call TRBD1 (6 bases). Germline V CDR1 and CDR2: MNHEY, SMNVEV (reference sequence). This CDR3 comprises 15 residues. With 5 bases removed from V and 2 bases from J, the gap between germline ends came to 16 bases. This CDR3 is CASSPEGQRAYEQYF. CDR3 in DNA: TGTGCCAGCAGTCCAGAAGGACAGAGGGCCTACGAGCAGTACTTC.

This clonotype was observed at least ten times. The chain employs TRBV24-1 and TRBJ2-3; D call uncertain. Germline CDR1 KGHDR, CDR2 SFDVKD. Deletions cut 1 base from V and 0 bases from J, with 4 bases between. The length of the CDR3 is 14 residues. CDR3 region: CATSDLASTDTQYF. The DNA of the CDR3 is TGTGCCACCAGTGATTTAGCAAGCACAGATACGCAGTATTTT.

The chain recombines TRBV21-1 with TRBJ2-2; the D call in the table, TRBD1, was not verified against the DNA. TRBV21-1 is a known pseudogene. This CDR3 is built from 15 residues. CDR3 loop: CASSKTGVSPRGAVF. CDR3 coding DNA: TGTGCCAGCAGCAAAACAGGGGTATCACCCCGGGGAGCTGTTTTT.

This clonotype was counted between two and nine times. The chain couples TRBV12-3 or TRBV12-4 to TRBJ2-7; TRBD1 matches 7 bases. V shed 3 bases, J shed 3 bases, and the junction held 8 bases outside the gene matches. The CDR3 is 15 amino acids. The CDR3 sequence is CASSLTLGQLYEQYF. In DNA, the CDR3 is TGTGCCAGCAGTTTGACCCTGGGACAGCTCTACGAGCAGTACTTC.

Turning to this clonotype: A much more abundant neighbour one base away suggests this may be a read error. No conserved phenylalanine or tryptophan ends this CDR3, so it is likely a read error. The CDR3 loop reads CATGQGFDNQPQHL. CDR3 nucleotide sequence: TGTGCCACCGGGCAGGGGTTCGACAATCAGCCCCAGCATCTT. This rearrangement joins TRBV24-1 to TRBJ1-5; TRBD1 is a possible D gene (6 bases). Trimming took 9 bases from V and 3 from J, leaving 14 bases between them. CDR1 and CDR2 from the germline V gene are KGHDR and SFDVKD. The CDR3 consists of 14 residues.

This clonotype was seen repeatedly, ten times or more. V gene TRBV7-9 combines with J gene TRBJ1-4, with D possibly matching TRBD1 (5 bases). Germline assignment: CDR1 SEHNR and CDR2 FQNEAQ (reference sequence). The germline V and J ends were trimmed by 7 bases and 8 bases, with 14 bases remaining between them. This CDR3 has 13 amino acids. The CDR3 DNA follows: TGTGCCAGCACCGTGGGGCTTGGAGAAAAACTGTTTTTT. Translating gives CASTVGLGEKLFF.

This clonotype was detected many times. J is TRBJ1-1 and V is TRBV6-2 or TRBV6-3; TRBD1 might be the D (5 bases). V dropped 7 bases and J dropped 3 bases, with 18 bases sitting between them. Germline CDR1 reads MNHEY; CDR2 reads SVGEGT. There are 15 residues in the CDR3. CDR3 in DNA: TGTGCCAGCATGAAAATAGGGGCAGGCGACACTGAAGCTTTCTTT. Its protein is CASMKIGAGDTEAFF.

This rearrangement joins TRBV15 to TRBJ2-4; 7 nucleotides line up with TRBD1. Germline loops: CDR1 LNHNV, CDR2 YYDKDF (reference sequence). V trimming: 3 bases; J trimming: 0 bases; junction bases outside the gene matches: 11. This CDR3 contains 18 residues. CDR3 amino acids: CATSSPIGTDEAKNIQYF. As DNA, the CDR3 is TGTGCCACCAGCAGTCCAATTGGGACAGACGAAGCCAAAAACATTCAGTACTTC.

V is TRBV10-1 and J is TRBJ1-1; 9 bases line up with TRBD1. With 8 bases clipped from V and 5 bases from J, the junction kept 9 bases outside the gene matches. Germline-derived CDR1 and CDR2 are WNHNN and SYGVQD (reference sequence). The CDR3 sequence is 14 residues long. CDR3 loop: CASSGTGLETEAFF. CDR3 nucleotide sequence: TGCGCCAGCTCCGGGACAGGGTTGGAAACTGAAGCTTTCTTT.

At least ten counts were recorded for this clonotype. The V call is TRBV2, the J call TRBJ2-3, with 7 bases that match TRBD2. Germline V gene data show CDR1 as SNHLY and CDR2 as FYNNEI. V lost 4 bases to trimming and J lost 6 bases; unmatched junction nucleotides: 10. This CDR3 is 15 amino acids long. The CDR3 region has the DNA TGTGCCAGCAGTGCTTTCCGGGAGGAGCGCGATACGCAGTATTTT. Its protein product is CASSAFREERDTQYF.

At least ten counts were recorded for this clonotype. The chain uses TRBV4-3 and TRBJ2-6; TRBD2 is a possible D gene (6 bases). The CDR3 is 16 residues long. In germline, CDR1 is LGHNA, CDR2 YSLEER. V was trimmed by 4 bases and J by 2 bases, leaving 12 bases between them. CDR3 sequence reads: CASSLRAGPGANVLTF. The CDR3 nucleotides are TGCGCCAGCAGCCTACGCGCGGGGCCTGGGGCCAACGTCCTGACTTTC.

This clonotype was seen repeatedly, ten times or more. This chain joins TRBV27 and TRBJ1-1; 8 nucleotides agree with TRBD1. The CDR3 loop spans 16 amino acids. Germline CDR1 reads MNHEY; CDR2 reads SMNVEV (reference sequence). V was pared by 3 bases and J by 4 bases, with 10 bases of the junction left unmatched. The chain's CDR3 is CASSFSQGARGTEAFF. The CDR3 DNA reads as TGTGCCAGCAGTTTTTCTCAGGGGGCGCGGGGCACTGAAGCTTTCTTT.

This clonotype has ten or more counts. The chain recombines TRBV27 with TRBJ2-7; maybe TRBD2 (5 bases). Between the trimmed V and J ends, which lost 6 bases and 5 bases, there was a span of 14 bases. CDR3 length: 13 amino acids. CDR1 is MNHEY and CDR2 is SMNVEV in the germline V gene (reference sequence). The CDR3 DNA reads TGTGCCAGCAGCCTGGGAGTACTCAACGAGCAGTACTTC. Residues: CASSLGVLNEQYF.

Ten or more counts support this clonotype. The genes are TRBV2 and TRBJ2-7; TRBD1 aligns across 7 bases. V lost 7 bases to trimming and J lost 1 base; unmatched junction nucleotides: 4. The germline CDR1 and CDR2 sequences are SNHLY and FYNNEI. This CDR3 contains 13 residues. The CDR3 sequence: CASIQGVSYEQYF. The CDR3, as DNA: TGTGCCAGCATTCAGGGGGTGTCCTACGAGCAGTACTTC.

This clonotype was counted only a few times. The chain links TRBV5-8 to TRBJ2-5; D not certain. Germline assignment: CDR1 SGHTS and CDR2 YDEGEE. Trimming cost V 2 bases and J 0 bases, with 8 bases left between them. The CDR3 spans 14 residues. The CDR3 sequence: CASSFRQHQETQYF. The CDR3 DNA reads TGTGCCAGCAGCTTTCGGCAGCACCAAGAGACCCAGTACTTC. The full variable domain, its missing parts supplied by reference TRBV5-8 and TRBJ2-5, is EAGVTQSPTHLIKTRGQQATLRCSPISGHTSVYWYQQALGLGLQFLLWYDEGEERNRGNFPPRFSGRQFPNYSSELNVNALELEDSALYLCASSFRQHQETQYFGPGTRLLVL.

This clonotype came up many times. The rearrangement uses TRBV5-1 and TRBJ2-3; 9 bases match TRBD1. The V gene's germline CDR1 is SGHRS and CDR2 YFSETQ. The CDR3 has 16 residues. V lost 0 bases to trimming and J lost 0 bases; unmatched junction nucleotides: 2. The CDR3 protein is CASSLATGGSTDTQYF. For the CDR3, the DNA is TGCGCCAGCAGCTTGGCAACAGGGGGCAGCACAGATACGCAGTATTTT.

Worth noting for this clonotype: A clone one base away is much larger, so this may be a read error. This chain uses TRBV4-3 with TRBJ1-1; maybe TRBD1 (6 bases). Germline V gives CDR1 LGHNA, CDR2 YSLEER. There are 14 residues in the CDR3. CDR3 protein: CASSQVRGATEASF. CDR3 DNA sequence: TGCGCCAGCAGCCAAGTAAGGGGGGCCACTGAAGCTTCCTTT.

As concerns this clonotype: A much larger clonotype is one base distant, so this may be a read error. The chain links TRBV7-9 to TRBJ2-7; 11 nucleotides agree with TRBD1. This CDR3 is 14 amino acids long. Germline V gives CDR1 SEHNR, CDR2 FQNEAQ (reference sequence). DNA of the CDR3: TGTGCCAGCAGCTTCGGGACAGGGGGTGACGAGCTGTACTTC. It is translated as CASSFGTGGDELYF.

With respect to this clonotype: A much more abundant neighbour one base away suggests this may be a read error. V and J are TRBV5-6 and TRBJ2-3; 8 nucleotides line up with TRBD1. CDR3 length equals 17 residues. CDR1 is SGHDT and CDR2 is YYEEEE in the germline V gene. The V gene end was trimmed by 9 bases and the J gene end by 2 bases; junction bases not matched to a gene: 17. CDR3 sequence reads: CANNPPPTGATTDTQYF. The CDR3 DNA sequence: TGTGCCAACAACCCTCCACCGACAGGGGCGACCACAGATACGCAGTATTTT.

In this sample, this clonotype turned up many times. A junction boundary mismatches the germline segment, possibly from a read error. The V gene is TRBV28, the J gene TRBJ2-1, with 7 bases aligning to TRBD2. CDR1 and CDR2 from the germline V gene are MDHEN and SYDVKM. This CDR3 contains 17 residues. This CDR3 reads CASRTGLAESSYNGQFF. The CDR3 coding sequence is TGTGCCAGCAGGACCGGGCTAGCGGAGAGCTCCTACAATGGGCAGTTCTTC. Together with reference TRBV28 and TRBJ2-1, the CDR3 gives the full variable domain: DVKVTQSSRYLVKRTGEKVFLECVQDMDHENMFWYRQDPGLGLRLIYFSYDVKMKEKGDIPEGYSVSREKKERFSLILESASTNQTSMYLCASRTGLAESSYNGQFFGPGTRLTVL.

This clonotype has a handful of counts. The rearrangement uses TRBV19 and TRBJ2-7, with TRBD1 as a possible D gene (6 bases). Per the germline V gene, CDR1 is LNHDA and CDR2 is SQIVND (reference sequence). Between the trimmed V and J ends, which lost 1 base and 3 bases, there was a span of 10 bases. The CDR3 is 14 amino acids. As DNA, the CDR3 is TGTGCCAGTAGTATAGGGGCGGACAGCTACGAGCAGTACTTC. This codes for CASSIGADSYEQYF.

This sequence joins TRBV5-6 and TRBJ2-4; either TRBD1 or TRBD2 may fit D (5 bases each). Germline V CDR1 and CDR2: SGHDT, YYEEEE. Trimming stripped 3 bases from V and 5 bases from J, with 9 bases between. The CDR3 consists of 13 residues. In DNA form, the CDR3 reads TGTGCCAGCAGCTGGGACGCCGAAAACATTCAGTACTTC. Amino acids: CASSWDAENIQYF.

This clonotype was picked up many times. J is TRBJ1-5 and V is TRBV27; D uncertain. CDR3 length: 16 residues. V lost 2 bases, J lost 2 bases, and 13 bases lay in between. CDR1 and CDR2 (germline): MNHEY, SMNVEV (reference sequence). CDR3: CASSLIGPYGNQPQHF. In DNA form, the CDR3 reads TGTGCCAGCAGTTTAATTGGTCCGTATGGCAATCAGCCCCAGCATTTT.

The chain uses TRBV30 and TRBJ2-3; 12 positions match TRBD2. V lost 5 bases to trimming and J lost 4 bases; unmatched junction nucleotides: 10. The CDR3 is 16 amino acids. Germline V gene lookup returns CDR1 GTSNPN and CDR2 SVGIG (reference sequence). CDR3 bases: TGTGCCTGGGCCGCGACTAGCGGGGGTAGTGCAGATACGCAGTATTTT. Its translation: CAWAATSGGSADTQYF.